A single T cell receptor beta chain is shown here with its context. Antigen unknown. This sample is part of a study of shared clonotypes between healthy human individuals. Using immunoSEQ multiplex PCR, the repertoire was profiled, and TCRdb retains in-frame clones only, with some absent. Among some 1,400,000 clones listed, around 97% were seen once. The CDR3 has 12 amino acids. Germline values: CDR1 SQVTM, CDR2 ANQGSEA. Trimming took 3 bases from V and 8 from J, leaving 11 bases between them. General study points: When naive CD4 clonotypes were compared across several donors, 4% to 6.5% were shared.

Sequencing was done on a sample of naive CD4+ T cells sorted from blood. Subset: CD45RA+ positively selected. J is TRBJ2-1 and V is TRBV29-1, with TRBD2 as a possible D gene (5 bases). The receptor's source is a man aged 30-40 years in good health. The CDR3 region has the DNA TGCAGCGTTGACGCGGGTTTCGATGAGCAGTTCTTC. Its translation is CSVDAGFDEQFF.